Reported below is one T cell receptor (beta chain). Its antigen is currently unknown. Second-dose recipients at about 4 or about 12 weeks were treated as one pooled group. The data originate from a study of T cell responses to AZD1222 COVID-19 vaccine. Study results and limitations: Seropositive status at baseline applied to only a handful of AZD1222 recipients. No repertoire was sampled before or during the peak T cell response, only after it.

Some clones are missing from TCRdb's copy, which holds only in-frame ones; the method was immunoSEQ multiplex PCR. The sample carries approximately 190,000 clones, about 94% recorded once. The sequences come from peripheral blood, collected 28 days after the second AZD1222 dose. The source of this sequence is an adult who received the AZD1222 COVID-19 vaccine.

In DNA, the CDR3 is TGTGCCAGCAGTGTCCCCGGGACTAGTGGGCACAATGAGCAGTTCTTC. Translation: CASSVPGTSGHNEQFF. The chain links TRBV28 to TRBJ2-1; 8 nucleotides line up with TRBD2. V dropped 5 bases and J dropped 5; count of bases not matched to a gene: 11. Germline CDR1 reads MDHEN; CDR2 reads SYDVKM. The CDR3 loop spans 16 amino acids. The variable domain in full, completed from reference TRBV28 and TRBJ2-1, reads DVKVTQSSRYLVKRTGEKVFLECVQDMDHENMFWYRQDPGLGLRLIYFSYDVKMKEKGDIPEGYSVSREKKERFSLILESASTNQTSMYLCASSVPGTSGHNEQFFGPGTRLTVL.